In its sample, the clone carrying this T cell receptor (beta chain) was seen many times. V shed 0 bases, J shed 9 bases, and the junction held 2 bases outside the gene matches. Germline lookup yields CDR1 SGHRS and CDR2 YFSETQ. The CDR3 sequence is 13 residues long. TCRdb itself ran the 5' RACE reads through MiXCR, one entry per CDR3 protein. This sample has roughly 56,000 distinct CDR3 sequences, with 30% found just once. Source material: tumor-infiltrating naive CD4+ T cells sorted from the breast tumor. This sample's subset: naive CD4+ T cells, CD4+CD45RA+CD25-. The TCR was taken from a female donor with breast cancer. J is TRBJ1-1 and V is TRBV5-1, with TRBD1 identical over 10 bases. The CDR3 nucleotides are TGCGCCAGCAGCTTGGGGGACAGGGGAAAAGCTTTCTTT. It encodes CASSLGDRGKAFF.